This TCR beta chain emerged from a study of pediatric ulcerative colitis (dated by TCRdb to the late 2010s). Study-wide context: Pancolitis was present in roughly 7 ulcerative colitis patients and left-sided colitis in two, and histology consistent with ulcerative colitis was found in all of these patients. Nine or ten newly diagnosed, treatment-naive pediatric ulcerative colitis patients and four non-IBD control children each provided paired blood and rectal samples. By Pediatric Ulcerative Colitis Activity Index, mild disease was classified in a couple of patients, moderate disease in four and acute severe colitis in three. Broader findings and caveats from the paper: Autologous blood-rectal clonal overlap was significantly higher in ulcerative colitis patients than in controls, suggesting increased T cell trafficking to inflamed tissue. Only a handful of individuals were included in the healthy control group, which was small. Because repertoires were derived from total lymphocyte DNA, patterns in rare subsets such as regulatory T cells may not have been reflected. Two rectal CDR3 clonotypes were present in all ulcerative colitis patients and in none of the controls. Features of the rectal repertoire distinguished controls, mild-moderate colitis patients and acute severe colitis patients, and in acute severe colitis rectal diversity was lower because of clonal expansions. For technical reasons, substantially fewer templates were yielded by the blood samples of two patients, and these blood samples were excluded from blood-rectal overlap analysis.

Before the diagnostic colonoscopy, none of the ulcerative colitis patients had been given immunosuppressive medication. Blood was sampled at the time of the colonoscopy. The Wizard kit (Promega) was used to extract genomic DNA from blood and intestinal samples. With respect to this clone: The antigen it recognizes is unknown. Base qualities are not at hand, and no much larger clone is one base apart.

Using the immunoSEQ TRB Survey service, rearranged CDR3 beta regions were amplified from genomic DNA with multiplex V and J primers. Survey-level sequencing depth of up to 500,000 reads per sample was used to keep depth equal across samples. The libraries were purified and pooled, then sequenced using Illumina technology. The original pipeline was this. Productive clonality, sample overlap, pairwise scatters, CDR3 beta length, V/D/J gene usage and productiveness were assessed with immunoSEQ online tools. Calculated diversity was defined as the number of unique rearrangements divided by total templates times 100, and Shannon and Simpson indices were additionally computed. Principal component analysis used the R prcomp function and ggbiplot package on Z-score normalized data. Morisita's index was used to quantify blood-rectal clonal overlap within each subject. Here the immuneACCESS table is served through TCRdb, limited to in-frame sequences with V and J called. Missing clones are a known gap in these copies; in checked studies unresolved V genes cover under half, and the rest lacks a known reason. V and J calls and clone size come straight from that table; D and trimming were deduced from the DNA. This sample is represented by approximately 60,000 clones; about 86% of them were singletons. The ten largest clones capture under 3.5% of the sample.

Per the germline V gene, LGHNT is the CDR1 and FRNRAP is the CDR2. V drops 0 bases and J drops 4 bases, leaving 12 bases in between. Counted from cysteine to phenylalanine, this CDR3 has 15 amino acids. This entry keeps only the CDR3 DNA: 45 bases, framed from base 1. The chain is encoded by TRBV12-5 joined to TRBJ1-1, with the D gene call left open. Sequenced sample: blood. The TCR sequence derives from a boy between 10 and 17 years old with severe ulcerative colitis. The sequence in DNA is TGTGCTAGTGGTTTGGTACAAGGATACCTCACTGAAGCTTTCTTT. This sequence encodes CASGLVQGYLTEAFF.